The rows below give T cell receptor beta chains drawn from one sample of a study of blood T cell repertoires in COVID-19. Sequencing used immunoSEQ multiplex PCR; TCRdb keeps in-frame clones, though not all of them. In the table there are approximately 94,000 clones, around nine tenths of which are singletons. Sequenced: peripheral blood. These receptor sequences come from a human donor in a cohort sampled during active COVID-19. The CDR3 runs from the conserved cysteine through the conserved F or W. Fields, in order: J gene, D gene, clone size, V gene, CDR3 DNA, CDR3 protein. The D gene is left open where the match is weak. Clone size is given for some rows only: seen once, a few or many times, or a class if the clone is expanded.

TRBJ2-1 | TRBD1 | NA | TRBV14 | TGTGCCAGCAGCCCGGGCCCGGGACAGGGAGGGATCTCCTACAATGAGCAGTTCTTC | CASSPGPGQGGISYNEQFF
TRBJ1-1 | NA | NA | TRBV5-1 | TGCGCCAGCACAGGGTCGGGCACTGAAGCTTTCTTT | CASTGSGTEAFF
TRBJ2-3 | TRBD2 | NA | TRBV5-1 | TGCGCCAGCAGTTCCCCGAGCGGGAAGGGCACAGATACGCAGTATTTT | CASSSPSGKGTDTQYF
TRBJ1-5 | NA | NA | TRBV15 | TGTGCCACCAGCGCAGAAAGACAGCGCCAGCAATTCAATCAGCCCCAGCATTTT | CATSAERQRQQFNQPQHF
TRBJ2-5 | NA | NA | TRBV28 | TGTGCCAGCAGTTTACCGGTTAAAGAGACCCAGTACTTC | CASSLPVKETQYF
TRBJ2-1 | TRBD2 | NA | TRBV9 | TGTGCCAGCAGCTTTGGAGTAGCGGGAGGGCCTAATGAGCAGTTCTTC | CASSFGVAGGPNEQFF
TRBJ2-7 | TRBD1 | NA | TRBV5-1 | TGCGCCAGCAGCTTGTTTGTGCCAGGACAGGGGAATTACGAGCAGTACTTC | CASSLFVPGQGNYEQYF
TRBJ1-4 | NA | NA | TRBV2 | TGTGCCAGCAGTCCTCTTACAACTAATGAAAAACTGTTTTTT | CASSPLTTNEKLFF
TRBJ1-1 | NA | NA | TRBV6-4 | TGTGCCAGCAGTGTGGAGTCGAACACTGAAGCTTTCTTT | CASSVESNTEAFF
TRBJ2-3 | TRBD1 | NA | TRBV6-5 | TGTGCCAGCAGCGTCGGGACAGGGGGGTATACGCAGTATTTT | CASSVGTGGYTQYF
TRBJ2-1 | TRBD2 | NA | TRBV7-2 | TGTGCCAGCAGCAGATCTCGCGGGAGGGCGACCACCTACAATGAGCAGTTCTTC | CASSRSRGRATTYNEQFF
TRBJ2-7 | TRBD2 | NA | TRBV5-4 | TGTGCCAGCAGCTTAGGACTAGCCGCTTCCTACGAGCAGTACTTC | CASSLGLAASYEQYF
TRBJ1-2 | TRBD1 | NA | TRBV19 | TGTGCCAGTAGTACCAGACAGGGTGTCAATGGCTACACCTTC | CASSTRQGVNGYTF
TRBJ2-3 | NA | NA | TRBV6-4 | TGTGCCAGCAGTGAAGGACATAGCACAGATACGCAGTATTTT | CASSEGHSTDTQYF
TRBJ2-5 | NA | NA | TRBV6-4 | TGTGCCAGCAGTGTGGAGGGCGGGGAGACCCAGTACTTC | CASSVEGGETQYF
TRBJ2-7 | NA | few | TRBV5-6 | TGTGCCAGCAGCTTGGCCTCCGGGGAGCAGTACTTC | CASSLASGEQYF
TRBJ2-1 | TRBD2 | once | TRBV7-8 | TGTGCCAGCAGGCCTAGCGGTAGTGGGTCCTACAATGAGCAGTTCTTC | CASRPSGSGSYNEQFF
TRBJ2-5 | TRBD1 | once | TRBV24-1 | TGTGCCACCAGTGATTCTCGGGACAGGGGAGAAGAGACCCAGTACTTC | CATSDSRDRGEETQYF
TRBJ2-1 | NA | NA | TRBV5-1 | TGCGCCAGCAGCCTAGACGGGAGCTCCTACAATGAGCAGTTCTTC | CASSLDGSSYNEQFF
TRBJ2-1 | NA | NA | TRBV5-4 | TGTGCCATTCTCCGGGATCTAACCTACAATGAGCAGTTCTTC | CAILRDLTYNEQFF
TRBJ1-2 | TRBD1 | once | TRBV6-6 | TGTGCCAGCAGTCGACAGGGGAAGACGAGTAGCGTTGGCTACACCTTC | CASSRQGKTSSVGYTF
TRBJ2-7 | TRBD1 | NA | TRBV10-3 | TGTGCCATCAGTGTAACGATGGGACAGGCTACCTACGAGCAGTACTTC | CAISVTMGQATYEQYF
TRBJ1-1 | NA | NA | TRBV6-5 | TGTGCCAGCAGTTACAGTGGCAGAACTGAAGCTTTCTTT | CASSYSGRTEAFF
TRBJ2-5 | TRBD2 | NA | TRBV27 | TGTGCCAGCAGTTTATTTGCGGGAGAAGGGACCCAGTACTTC | CASSLFAGEGTQYF
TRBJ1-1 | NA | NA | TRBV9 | TGTGCCAGCAGCGCGCGCCCGGGACACAACACTGAAGCTTTCTTT | CASSARPGHNTEAFF
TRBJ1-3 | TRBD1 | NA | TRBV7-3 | TGTGCCAGCAGCTTAGGGCCGAACAGGACAGGGGTTAGTAGAGACTCTGGAAACACCATATATTTT | CASSLGPNRTGVSRDSGNTIYF
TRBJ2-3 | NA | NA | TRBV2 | TGTGCCAGCAGTGAACTTTACACAGATACGCAGTATTTT | CASSELYTDTQYF
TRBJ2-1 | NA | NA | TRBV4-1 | TGCGCCAGCAGCCGGACAGAGGAGCAGTTCTTC | CASSRTEEQFF
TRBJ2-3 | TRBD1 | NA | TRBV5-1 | TGCGCCAGCAGCTTGCCAACAGGGGCTGACACAGATACGCAGTATTTT | CASSLPTGADTDTQYF
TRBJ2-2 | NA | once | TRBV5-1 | TGCGCCAGCACATCGCGGGAATTCCACGGGGAGCTGTTTTTT | CASTSREFHGELFF
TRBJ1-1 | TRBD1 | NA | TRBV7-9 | TGTGCCAGCACCAAGGGGACAGGGAACACTGAAGCTTTCTTT | CASTKGTGNTEAFF
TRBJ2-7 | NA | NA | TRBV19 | TGTGCCACCTCTCAACCCGGACAGATATACGAGCAGTACTTC | CATSQPGQIYEQYF
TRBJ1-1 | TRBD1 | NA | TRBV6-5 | TGTGCCAGCAGTCGGACAGGGGACACTGAAGCTTTCTTT | CASSRTGDTEAFF
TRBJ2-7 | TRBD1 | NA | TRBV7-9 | TGTGCCAGCAGCTTAGAGGGGGCGTCCCCCTACGAGCAGTACTTC | CASSLEGASPYEQYF